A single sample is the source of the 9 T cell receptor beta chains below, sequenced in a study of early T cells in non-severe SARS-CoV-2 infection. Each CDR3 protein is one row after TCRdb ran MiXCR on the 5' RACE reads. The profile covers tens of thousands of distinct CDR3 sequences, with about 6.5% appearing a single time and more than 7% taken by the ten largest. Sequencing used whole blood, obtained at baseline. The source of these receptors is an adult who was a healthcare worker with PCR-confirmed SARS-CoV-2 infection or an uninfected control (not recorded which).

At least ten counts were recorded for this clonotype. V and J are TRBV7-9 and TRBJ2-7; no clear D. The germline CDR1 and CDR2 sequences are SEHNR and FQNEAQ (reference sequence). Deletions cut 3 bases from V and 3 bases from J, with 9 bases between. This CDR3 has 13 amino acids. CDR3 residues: CASSFDTGYEQYF. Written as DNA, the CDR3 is TGTGCCAGCAGCTTCGACACCGGCTACGAGCAGTACTTC.

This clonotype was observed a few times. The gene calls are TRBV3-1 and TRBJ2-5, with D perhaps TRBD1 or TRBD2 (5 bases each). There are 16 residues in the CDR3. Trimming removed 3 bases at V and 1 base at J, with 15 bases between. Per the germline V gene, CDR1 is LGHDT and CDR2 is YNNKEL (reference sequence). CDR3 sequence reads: CASSQEYTGLQETQYF. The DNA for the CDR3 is TGTGCCAGCAGCCAGGAATACACAGGACTCCAAGAGACCCAGTACTTC.

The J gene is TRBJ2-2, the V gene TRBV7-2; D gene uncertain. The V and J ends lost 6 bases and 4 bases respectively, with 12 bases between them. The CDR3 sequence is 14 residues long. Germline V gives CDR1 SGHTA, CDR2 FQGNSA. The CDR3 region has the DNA TGTGCCAGCAGTTCCCCAGGTCCCACCGGGGAGCTGTTTTTT. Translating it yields CASSSPGPTGELFF.

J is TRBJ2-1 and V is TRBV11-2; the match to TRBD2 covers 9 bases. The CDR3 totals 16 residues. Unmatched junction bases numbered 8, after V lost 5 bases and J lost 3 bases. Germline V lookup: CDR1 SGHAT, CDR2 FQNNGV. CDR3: CASSAGLAGYYNEQFF. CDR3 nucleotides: TGTGCCAGCAGCGCGGGGCTAGCGGGGTACTACAATGAGCAGTTCTTC.

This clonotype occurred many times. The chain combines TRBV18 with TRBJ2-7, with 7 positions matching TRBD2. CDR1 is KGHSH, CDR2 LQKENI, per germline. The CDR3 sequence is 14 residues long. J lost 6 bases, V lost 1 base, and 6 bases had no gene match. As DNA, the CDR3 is TGTGCCAGCTCACCACAATGGGAGGGAGGCGAGCAGTACTTC. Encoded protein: CASSPQWEGGEQYF.

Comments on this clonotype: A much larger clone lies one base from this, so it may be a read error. CDR3 in DNA: TGTGCCAGCAGCTTAGGCGCCAATAAGCAGTTCTTC. Its protein is CASSLGANKQFF. The genes are TRBV7-9 and TRBJ2-1; the D is unclear. The CDR3 is made up of 12 amino acids. Germline CDR1 is SEHNR and CDR2 is FQNEAQ (reference sequence).

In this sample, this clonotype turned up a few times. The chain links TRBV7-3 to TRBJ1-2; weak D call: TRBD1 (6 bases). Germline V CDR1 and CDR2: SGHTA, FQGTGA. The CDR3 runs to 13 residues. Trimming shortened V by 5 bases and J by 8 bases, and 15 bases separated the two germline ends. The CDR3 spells CASSNNRAEGYTF. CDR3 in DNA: TGTGCCAGCAGCAACAACAGGGCGGAGGGCTACACCTTC.

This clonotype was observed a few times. The CDR3 reads CASSLMGVLNTEAFF. The CDR3, as DNA: TGTGCCAGCAGCTTGATGGGGGTATTGAACACTGAAGCTTTCTTT. The chain uses TRBV5-4 and TRBJ1-1; maybe TRBD1 (5 bases). CDR1 is SGHNT and CDR2 is YYREEE in the germline V gene (reference sequence). This CDR3 has 15 amino acids. Trimming removed 1 base at V and 0 bases at J, with 10 bases between.

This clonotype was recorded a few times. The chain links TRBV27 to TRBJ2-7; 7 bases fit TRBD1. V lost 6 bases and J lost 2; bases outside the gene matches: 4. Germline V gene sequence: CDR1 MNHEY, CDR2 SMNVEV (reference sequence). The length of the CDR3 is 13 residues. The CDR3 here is CASRRQGTYEQYF. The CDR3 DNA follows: TGTGCCAGCAGGAGACAGGGAACCTACGAGCAGTACTTC.